Following are 25 T cell receptor beta chains from one sample sequenced in a study of T cells in Graves' hyperthyroidism and ophthalmopathy (dated by TCRdb to between 2018 and 2021). The library relied on multiplex PCR. TCRdb names Illumina HiSeq 2000 as the instrument used. The TCR beta CDR3 regions were amplified from RNA transcripts. A first-round RT-PCR of the TCR CDR3 used the HTBI primer set with the Qiagen OneStep RT-PCR kit. The raw public reads went through TCRdb reprocessing: fastp at Q25, MiXCR clone calling, in-frame beta chains kept. Rows are combined by CDR3 protein, so each entry shows the most common genes and DNA. This sample lists about 610,000 distinct CDR3 sequences; approximately 15% were detected once. Around 4% of the sample is held by the ten biggest clonotypes. The sequenced material came from blood. The receptors originated from a woman aged 35 to 49 with Graves' ophthalmopathy.

The V and J genes are TRBV15 and TRBJ2-5; no reliable D call. V lost 1 base to trimming and J lost 6 bases, with 12 bases between them. CDR3 size: 14 residues. Germline CDR1 is LNHNV and CDR2 is YYDKDF (reference sequence). The CDR3 nucleotides are TGTGCCACCAGCAGAGGCAGGCTGATACAGACCCAGTACTTC. Its protein is CATSRGRLIQTQYF.

This clonotype was detected many times. The chain is built from TRBV6-5 and TRBJ1-5; TRBD1 matches at 10 bases. This CDR3 is 17 amino acids long. The V segment lost 0 bases and the J segment 5 bases; nucleotides outside the gene matches: 7. Germline CDR1 reads MNHEY; CDR2 reads SVGAGI. The CDR3, as DNA: TGTGCCAGCAGTTACTCGAGTAGGGACAGGGGTGATCAGCCCCAGCATTTT. This translates into CASSYSSRDRGDQPQHF.

Ten or more counts support this clonotype. A much larger clone differs from this one at a single base, so this may be a read error. The conserved closing phenylalanine or tryptophan is absent in this CDR3, likely reflecting a read error. CDR3 nucleotide sequence: TGTGCCAGCAGTTACTCAGGGGTTACTGAAGCTTTCTCT. This encodes CASSYSGVTEAFS. This rearrangement joins TRBV6-5 to TRBJ1-1, with a possible D match to TRBD1 (5 bases). V lost 0 bases and J 5 bases, leaving 7 bases between the germline ends. This CDR3 is built from 13 residues. Germline loops: CDR1 MNHEY, CDR2 SVGAGI.

This clonotype has just a few counts. The J gene is TRBJ2-2, the V gene TRBV27; D ambiguous. CDR3 size: 16 residues. V was pared by 3 bases and J by 2 bases, with 13 bases between. Germline lookup yields CDR1 MNHEY and CDR2 SMNVEV (reference sequence). The CDR3 nucleotides are TGTGCCAGCAGTTTCATTGGGGTCCTTAACACCGGGGAGCTGTTTTTT. It encodes CASSFIGVLNTGELFF.

This clonotype was seen at least ten times. This chain links TRBV6-2 or TRBV6-3 with TRBJ1-2; TRBD1 matches at 11 bases. The CDR3 runs to 14 residues. The junction had 5 bases not matched to a gene; V was cut back by 6 bases and J by 5 bases. The V gene's germline CDR1 is MNHEY and CDR2 SVGEGT. The CDR3 region has the DNA TGTGCCAGCAGGAGGACAGGGGGCCGGTATGGCTACACCTTC. This gives the protein CASRRTGGRYGYTF.

This clonotype was counted ten times or more. The V call is TRBV28, the J call TRBJ2-2, with D unresolved. Germline V lookup: CDR1 MDHEN, CDR2 SYDVKM. Trimming left V 2 bases short and J 8 bases short, with 12 bases between. The CDR3 contains 14 residues. As DNA, the CDR3 is TGTGCCAGCAGTTTAACGAACCAATGGGGGGAGCTGTTTTTT. Residues: CASSLTNQWGELFF. Variable domain in full (rest from reference TRBV28 and TRBJ2-2): DVKVTQSSRYLVKRTGEKVFLECVQDMDHENMFWYRQDPGLGLRLIYFSYDVKMKEKGDIPEGYSVSREKKERFSLILESASTNQTSMYLCASSLTNQWGELFFGEGSRLTVL.

This clonotype was observed many times. V and J are TRBV29-1 and TRBJ2-2, with 10 bases fitting TRBD1. With V trimmed by 0 bases and J by 7 bases, 17 bases remained unmatched. Germline values: CDR1 SQVTM, CDR2 ANQGSEA. The CDR3 is made up of 19 amino acids. CDR3 in DNA: TGCAGCGTTGAAGATCCCCGCCCTGGAGACAGGGGGCTGATCGGGGAGCTGTTTTTT. Translated: CSVEDPRPGDRGLIGELFF.

This clonotype was recorded at least ten times. This rearrangement joins TRBV12-3 or TRBV12-4 to TRBJ2-1; 12 nucleotides match TRBD2. The CDR3 spans 15 residues. Unmatched junction bases numbered 1, after V lost 3 bases and J lost 4 bases. The CDR3 sequence is CASSFGLAGYNEQFF. The DNA for the CDR3 is TGTGCCAGCAGTTTCGGACTAGCGGGATACAATGAGCAGTTCTTC.

With respect to this clonotype: This clone may be a read error of a much larger clone one base away. J is TRBJ2-7 and V is TRBV28, with D maybe TRBD2 (5 bases). The germline V gene has CDR1 MDHEN and CDR2 SYDVKM. The CDR3 is 14 residues long. V was pared by 6 bases and J by 9 bases, with 21 bases between. The CDR3 nucleotides are TGTGCCAGCAGCGGGGTACCTAATACTGGGATGCAGTACTTC. It yields the protein CASSGVPNTGMQYF.

In its sample, this clonotype was seen many times. This could be a read error, since a much larger clone is one nucleotide away. This chain connects TRBV28 to TRBJ1-2, with unresolved D. V dropped 7 bases and J dropped 2 bases, with 5 bases sitting between them. In germline, CDR1 is MDHEN, CDR2 SYDVKM. CDR3 length equals 11 residues. CDR3 region: CASTHNYGYTF. CDR3 nucleotide sequence: TGTGCCAGCACACACAACTATGGCTACACCTTC.

The chain is built from TRBV19 and TRBJ1-1; D not certain. Per the germline V gene, CDR1 is LNHDA and CDR2 is SQIVND (reference sequence). This CDR3 spans 15 amino acids. Trimming took off 3 bases at V and 4 bases at J, with 15 bases between the two ends. The CDR3: CASSISAFSGTEAFF. The DNA of the CDR3 is TGTGCCAGTAGTATCAGTGCCTTCTCTGGCACTGAAGCTTTCTTT. Looking up the rest from reference TRBV19 and TRBJ1-1 gives the full variable domain: DGGITQSPKYLFRKEGQNVTLSCEQNLNHDAMYWYRQDPGQGLRLIYYSQIVNDFQKGDIAEGYSVSREKKESFPLTVTSAQKNPTAFYLCASSISAFSGTEAFFGQGTRLTVV.

V usage is TRBV9 and J usage is TRBJ1-2; 9 bases match TRBD1. Germline values: CDR1 SGDLS, CDR2 YYNGEE. This CDR3 is built from 16 residues. V gave up 0 bases and J gave up 4 bases; unmatched junction bases: 7. The CDR3 spells CASSVAPTGGGYGYTF. CDR3 sequence (DNA): TGTGCCAGCAGCGTAGCTCCAACAGGGGGCGGCTATGGCTACACCTTC.

This clonotype has ten or more counts. The rearrangement joins TRBV10-2 to TRBJ2-7; TRBD1 or TRBD2 may be the D gene (5 bases each). From germline, CDR1 is WSHSY and CDR2 SAAADI. This CDR3 contains 10 residues. The CDR3 here is CGGSSYEQYF. CDR3 sequence (DNA): TGCGGGGGGAGCTCCTACGAGCAGTACTTC.

This clonotype has a count of ten or more. The chain couples TRBV11-2 to TRBJ1-1; D remains ambiguous. CDR3 size: 15 residues. Germline V lookup: CDR1 SGHAT, CDR2 FQNNGV. Trimming pared 3 bases from V and 0 bases from J, leaving 11 bases between. The CDR3: CASSLTSDLNTEAFF. The CDR3 region has the DNA TGTGCCAGCAGCTTGACCTCGGACTTGAACACTGAAGCTTTCTTT. Full variable domain (outside the CDR3, taken from reference TRBV11-2 and TRBJ1-1): EAGVAQSPRYKIIEKRQSVAFWCNPISGHATLYWYQQILGQGPKLLIQFQNNGVVDDSQLPKDRFSAERLKGVDSTLKIQPAKLEDSAVYLCASSLTSDLNTEAFFGQGTRLTVV.

This clonotype was seen a few times. The chain employs TRBV6-1 and TRBJ1-5, with D possibly matching TRBD1 (5 bases). Trimming stripped 6 bases from V and 2 bases from J, with 17 bases between. The CDR3 runs 16 residues. Germline values: CDR1 MNHNS, CDR2 SASEGT. The DNA for the CDR3 is TGTGCCAGCAGATCTCAGGGAAATGGGGGCAATCAGCCCCAGCATTTT. This translates into CASRSQGNGGNQPQHF.

This clonotype showed up many times. The chain has TRBV6-5 and TRBJ1-2; 9 bases are shared with TRBD1. CDR3 length equals 17 residues. Germline trimming cut 2 bases from V and 2 bases from J; bases unmatched to any gene: 9. Germline V gene lookup returns CDR1 MNHEY and CDR2 SVGAGI. In nucleotides, the CDR3 is TGTGCCAGCAGTTACACCGGGACAGGGAGCCCCAACTATGGCTACACCTTC. Amino acids: CASSYTGTGSPNYGYTF.

This chain connects TRBV30 to TRBJ2-7, with D maybe TRBD2 (5 bases). Trimming took 5 bases from V and 6 from J, leaving 17 bases between them. The CDR3 covers 13 residues. Germline CDR1 is GTSNPN and CDR2 is SVGIG (reference sequence). Here the CDR3 DNA reads TGTGCCTGGTCCAGCGGCCCCTCGCGCGAGCAGTACTTC. Protein: CAWSSGPSREQYF.

This clonotype was seen many times. The chain carries TRBV15 and TRBJ2-5; perhaps TRBD2 as D (5 bases). Deletions cut 0 bases from V and 1 base from J, with 12 bases between. This CDR3 has 16 amino acids. Germline V lookup: CDR1 LNHNV, CDR2 YYDKDF (reference sequence). The CDR3, as DNA: TGTGCCACCAGCAGAGAGTCCAGCGGCCCCCAAGAGACCCAGTACTTC. It specifies CATSRESSGPQETQYF. Complete variable domain (other parts from reference TRBV15 and TRBJ2-5): DAMVIQNPRYQVTQFGKPVTLSCSQTLNHNVMYWYQQKSSQAPKLLFHYYDKDFNNEADTPDNFQSRRPNTSFCFLDIRSPGLGDTAMYLCATSRESSGPQETQYFGPGTRLLVL.

This clonotype was picked up many times. The V gene is TRBV28, the J gene TRBJ2-7; TRBD2 aligns across 14 bases. This CDR3 has 14 amino acids. The ends lost 6 bases at V and 6 bases at J; junction bases unmatched: 4. Germline V gene sequence: CDR1 MDHEN, CDR2 SYDVKM. This CDR3 reads CASRIGTSGSEQYF. The CDR3 bases are TGTGCCAGCAGAATTGGGACTAGCGGGAGCGAGCAGTACTTC.

Ten or more counts support this clonotype. The genes are TRBV28 and TRBJ2-5; TRBD2 matches 11 bases. The V gene's germline CDR1 is MDHEN and CDR2 SYDVKM. V was pared by 5 bases and J by 5 bases, with 13 bases of the junction left unmatched. The CDR3 runs 17 residues. CDR3: CASSPPRLAGFQETQYF. CDR3 sequence (DNA): TGTGCCAGCAGTCCCCCCCGACTAGCGGGATTCCAGGAGACCCAGTACTTC.

This clonotype was seen a handful of times. DNA for the CDR3: TGTGCCAGCAGCCAAGCAGGGGGCCTGGGGGAGCAGTACTTC. This codes for CASSQAGGLGEQYF. J is TRBJ2-7 and V is TRBV4-2; 8 nucleotides align to TRBD1. J was trimmed by 7 bases and V by 1 base; bases with no gene match: 6. The CDR3 is 14 residues long. Germline CDR1 is LGHNA and CDR2 is YNFKEQ.

Comments on this clonotype: One base away lies a much larger clone, so this may be a sequencing read error. The V gene is TRBV10-3, the J gene TRBJ2-7, with D possibly matching TRBD2 (6 bases). V was clipped by 10 bases and J by 5 bases, with 21 bases between them. Germline V lookup: CDR1 ENHRY, CDR2 SYGVKD. The CDR3 extends over 14 amino acids. The CDR3 DNA follows: TGTGCCAGCGGGGTCGTAGTGGGAGTTGACGAGCAGTACTTC. It specifies CASGVVVGVDEQYF.

This clonotype was seen at least ten times. V usage is TRBV29-1 and J usage is TRBJ1-1; D is undetermined. CDR1 and CDR2 from the germline V gene are SQVTM and ANQGSEA. Trimming pared 4 bases from V and 5 bases from J, leaving 14 bases between. The CDR3 contains 13 residues. As DNA, the CDR3 is TGCAGCGTTGCGTTACGGGTGACAACTGAAGCTTTCTTT. Protein: CSVALRVTTEAFF.

This clonotype was picked up a small number of times. This chain joins TRBV30 and TRBJ2-2; the match to TRBD1 covers 10 bases. Per germline, CDR1 GTSNPN and CDR2 SVGIG (reference sequence). The CDR3 length is 16 residues. After removal of 3 bases from V and 7 bases from J, the junction contained 11 bases not matched to a gene. The chain's CDR3 is CAWSLEGQGPFGELFF. For the CDR3, the DNA is TGTGCCTGGAGCCTTGAGGGACAGGGGCCCTTCGGGGAGCTGTTTTTT.

This clonotype was counted many times. The rearrangement links TRBV6-1 to TRBJ2-7, with D perhaps TRBD1 (6 bases). The CDR3 has 16 amino acids. Germline lookup yields CDR1 MNHNS and CDR2 SASEGT. V lost 4 bases to trimming and J lost 2 bases, with 18 bases between them. The CDR3 DNA is TGTGCCAGCAGTGGAGGGGAAGGGGGTATCACCTACGAGCAGTACTTC. Protein sequence: CASSGGEGGITYEQYF.